Listed below are T cell receptor beta chains from one sample, sequenced in a study of T cells in Graves' hyperthyroidism and ophthalmopathy. TCRdb independently ran MiXCR on the multiplex PCR reads; one entry per CDR3 protein. The repertoire holds roughly 580,000 distinct CDR3 sequences, with about 45% as singletons. Sequenced input: peripheral blood or thyroid tissue (not recorded which). The source of these receptors is a woman aged 18-29 years with Graves' hyperthyroidism. CDR3s include the opening cysteine and the closing phenylalanine or tryptophan. The D gene is left open where the match is weak. Some rows mark clone size as missing; the rest say once, few, many or name a class of expanded clone.

CDR3aa	CDR3nt	len	v_gene	abundance	d_gene	j_gene
CASSLPRETQYF	TGTGCCAGCAGCTTACCAAGGGAGACCCAGTACTTC	12	TRBV7-9	many	-	TRBJ2-5
CATSEDSSTDTQYF	TGTGCCACCAGTGAGGACTCTAGCACAGATACGCAGTATTTT	14	TRBV24-1	-	-	TRBJ2-3
CASLDQGPYNSPLHF	TGTGCCAGCCTTGACCAGGGCCCCTATAATTCACCCCTCCACTTT	15	TRBV2	-	-	TRBJ1-6
CAISESYGGGGETQYF	TGTGCCATCAGTGAGTCGTACGGGGGAGGTGGCGAGACCCAGTACTTC	16	TRBV10-3	-	-	TRBJ2-5
CSPSSVQPQHF	TGCAGCCCATCCAGCGTTCAGCCCCAGCATTTT	11	TRBV29-1	few	-	TRBJ1-5
CASSHGGQNQPQHF	TGCGCCAGCAGCCACGGGGGCCAGAATCAGCCCCAGCATTTT	14	TRBV5-1	-	-	TRBJ1-5
CATSDADRGQGYTF	TGTGCCACCAGTGACGCGGACAGGGGGCAAGGCTACACCTTC	14	TRBV24-1	-	TRBD1	TRBJ1-2
CASSRAGGPTKEQYF	TGTGCCAGCAGCCGGGCGGGAGGCCCCACAAAGGAGCAGTACTTC	15	TRBV12-3/TRBV12-4	once	TRBD2	TRBJ2-7
CASRAGTGSGKLFF	TGTGCCAGCAGGGCCGGGACAGGGAGTGGAAAACTGTTTTTT	14	TRBV2	many	TRBD1	TRBJ1-4
CSVVLAFSYEQYF	TGCAGCGTTGTACTAGCGTTCTCCTACGAGCAGTACTTC	13	TRBV29-1	few	TRBD2	TRBJ2-7
CASSGENNSPLHF	TGTGCCAGCAGTGGGGAAAATAATTCACCCCTCCACTTT	13	TRBV2	many	-	TRBJ1-6
CATSAAGQPRNTIYF	TGTGCCACCAGTGCCGCTGGACAGCCAAGAAACACCATATATTTT	15	TRBV24-1	-	-	TRBJ1-3
CAGSLDRLSNQPQHF	TGTGCCGGCAGCCTGGACAGGTTAAGCAATCAACCCCAGCATTTT	15	TRBV7-8	-	TRBD1	TRBJ1-5
CASTLGPPGETQYF	TGCGCCAGCACCCTGGGACCTCCGGGGGAGACCCAGTACTTC	14	TRBV5-1	-	-	TRBJ2-5
CASSRHGQANTGELFF	TGCGCCAGCAGCCGCCACGGACAGGCGAACACCGGGGAGCTGTTTTTT	16	TRBV5-1	-	TRBD1	TRBJ2-2
CASSPDRVEQYF	TGTGCTAGCAGCCCCGACCGAGTAGAGCAGTACTTC	12	TRBV7-7	many	-	TRBJ2-7